This T cell receptor beta chain was sequenced in a study of beta chain features in type 1 diabetes. CD4+ naive, central memory, regulatory and stem cell-like memory subsets were isolated by sorting on CD45RO/CCR7/CD25/CD127/CD95/CD27. Sorted cells reached over 95% purity in every population. V gave up 0 bases and J gave up 7 bases, with 4 bases separating them. The germline CDR1 and CDR2 sequences are SGHVS and FNYEAQ. CDR3 size: 12 residues. Reverse transcribing all isolated RNA meant expressed TCRB transcripts were sequenced. Sequencing used immunoSEQ multiplex PCR; TCRdb keeps in-frame clones, though not all of them. The table has more than 85,000 clones, 40% seen once. Of note for this clone: The antigen is not known.

Findings of the study overall: Naive, central memory and Treg TCRB repertoires appeared more alike in patients than in healthy donors.

This sequence joins TRBV7-6 and TRBJ2-1; D ambiguous. The receptor was derived from a woman between 18 and 30 years old in good health. The sequenced sample was stem cell memory CD4+ T cells from blood. CDR3 DNA: TGTGCCAGCAGCTTAGCGCGGAATGAGCAGTTCTTC. It yields the protein CASSLARNEQFF.